This T cell receptor beta chain was recorded in a study of T cell clonotyping in hematopoietic cell transplantation. Specified time point: recipient sample about 28 days before transplant, after cytoreduction. The repertoire was sequenced with immunoSEQ multiplex PCR; TCRdb's copy has only in-frame clones and lacks some. The table has approximately 16,000 clones, about 92% seen once. Germline V gives CDR1 SGHVS, CDR2 FQNEAQ. The ends lost 5 bases at V and 8 bases at J; junction bases unmatched: 5. This CDR3 has 13 residues. Sample: peripheral blood mononuclear cells, taken before stem cell transplant. The chain uses TRBV7-8 and TRBJ1-2; TRBD1 agrees at 10 bases. The source is a man in his late teens or twenties with biphenotypic leukemia. Some clones in this sample may be carry-over from other donors' samples. The CDR3 region has the DNA TGTGCCAGCAGCCGACAGGGGGCAAAAGGCTACACCTTC. This codes for CASSRQGAKGYTF.